Here is one T cell receptor (beta chain) with its context. The data were obtained in a study of blood T cell repertoires in COVID-19. This table comes from immunoSEQ multiplex PCR, and its TCRdb copy is limited to in-frame clones, with some not included. The table shows around 170,000 clones, with less than 90% occurring only once. The source is a young man with active or convalescent COVID-19. Sequenced: peripheral blood.

For the CDR3, the DNA is TGCGCCAGCAGCCTAACTAGCGGCTACGAGCAGTACTTC. It encodes CASSLTSGYEQYF. The V call is TRBV4-3, the J call TRBJ2-7; 8 positions agree with TRBD2. J lost 3 bases, V lost 4 bases, and 2 bases had no gene match. Germline loops: CDR1 LGHNA, CDR2 YSLEER. This CDR3 is 13 amino acids long.